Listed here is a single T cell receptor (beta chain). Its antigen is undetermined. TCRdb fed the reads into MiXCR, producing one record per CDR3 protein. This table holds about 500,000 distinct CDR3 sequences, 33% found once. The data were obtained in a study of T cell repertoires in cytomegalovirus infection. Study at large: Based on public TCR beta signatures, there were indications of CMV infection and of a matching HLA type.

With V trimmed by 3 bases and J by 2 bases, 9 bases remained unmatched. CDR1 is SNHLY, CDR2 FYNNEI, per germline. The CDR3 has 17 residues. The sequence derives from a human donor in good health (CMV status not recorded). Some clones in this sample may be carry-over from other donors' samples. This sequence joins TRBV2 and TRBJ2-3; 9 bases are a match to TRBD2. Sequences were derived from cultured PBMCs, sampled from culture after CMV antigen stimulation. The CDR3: CASSDGTSHFNTDTQYF. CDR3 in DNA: TGTGCCAGCAGTGACGGGACTAGCCACTTTAACACAGATACGCAGTATTTT.